Listed here is a single T cell receptor beta chain. The germline gives CDR1 SQVTM, CDR2 ANQGSEA. The CDR3 is 13 residues long. With V trimmed by 6 bases and J by 4 bases, 8 bases remained unmatched. The sample is drawn from a study of radiotherapy plus CTLA-4 blockade in lung cancer. The method was immunoSEQ multiplex PCR; TCRdb's version includes in-frame clones alone and lacks a portion of them. The data show about 62,000 clones, 76% seen once. This TCR derives from a human donor with non-small cell lung cancer who had a complete response to radiotherapy plus ipilimumab. The chain couples TRBV29-1 to TRBJ1-1, with TRBD1 matching 7 bases. Sample: peripheral blood, taken from a patient treated with radiotherapy plus ipilimumab. CDR3: CSVRQGDVTEAFF. The CDR3 DNA reads as TGCAGCGTGAGACAGGGAGATGTCACTGAAGCTTTCTTT.